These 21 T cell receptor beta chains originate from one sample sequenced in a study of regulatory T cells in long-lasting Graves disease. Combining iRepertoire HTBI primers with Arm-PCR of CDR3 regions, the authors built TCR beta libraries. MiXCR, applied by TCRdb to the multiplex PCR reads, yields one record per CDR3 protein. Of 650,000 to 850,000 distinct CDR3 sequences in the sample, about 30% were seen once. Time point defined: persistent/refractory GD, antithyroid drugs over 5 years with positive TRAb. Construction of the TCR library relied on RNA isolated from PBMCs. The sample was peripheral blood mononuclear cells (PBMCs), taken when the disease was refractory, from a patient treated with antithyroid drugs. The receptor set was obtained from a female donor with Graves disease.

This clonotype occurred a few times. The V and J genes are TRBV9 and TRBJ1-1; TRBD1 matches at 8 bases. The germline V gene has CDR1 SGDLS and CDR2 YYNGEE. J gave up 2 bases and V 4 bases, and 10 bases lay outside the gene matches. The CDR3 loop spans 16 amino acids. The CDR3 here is CASSQWTGLVNTEAFF. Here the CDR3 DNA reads TGTGCCAGCAGCCAATGGACAGGGTTAGTAAACACTGAAGCTTTCTTT.

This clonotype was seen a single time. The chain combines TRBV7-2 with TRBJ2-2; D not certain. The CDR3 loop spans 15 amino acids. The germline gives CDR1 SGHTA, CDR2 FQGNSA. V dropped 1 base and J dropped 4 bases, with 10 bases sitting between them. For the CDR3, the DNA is TGTGCCAGCAGCTTAGACTCGGAAACCACCGGGGAGCTGTTTTTT. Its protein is CASSLDSETTGELFF. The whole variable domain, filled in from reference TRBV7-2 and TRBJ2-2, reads GAGVSQSPSNKVTEKGKDVELRCDPISGHTALYWYRQSLGQGLEFLIYFQGNSAPDKSGLPSDRFSAERTGGSVSTLTIQRTQQEDSAVYLCASSLDSETTGELFFGEGSRLTVL.

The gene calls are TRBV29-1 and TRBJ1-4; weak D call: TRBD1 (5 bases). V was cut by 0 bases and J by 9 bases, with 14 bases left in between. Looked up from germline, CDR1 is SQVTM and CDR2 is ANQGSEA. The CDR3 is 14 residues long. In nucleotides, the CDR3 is TGCAGCGTTGAAGACGGACGGGGGAATCAAAAACTGTTTTTT. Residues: CSVEDGRGNQKLFF.

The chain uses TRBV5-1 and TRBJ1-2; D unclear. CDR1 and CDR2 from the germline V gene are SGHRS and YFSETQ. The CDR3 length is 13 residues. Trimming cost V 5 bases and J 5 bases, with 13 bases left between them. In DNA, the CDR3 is TGCGCCAGCAGTTCGAGGACGGCTTATGGCTACACCTTC. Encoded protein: CASSSRTAYGYTF.

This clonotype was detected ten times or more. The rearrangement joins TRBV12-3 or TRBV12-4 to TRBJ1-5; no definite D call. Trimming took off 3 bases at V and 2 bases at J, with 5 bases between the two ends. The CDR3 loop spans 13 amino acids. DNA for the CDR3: TGTGCCAGCAGTTTTTCGGGCAATCAGCCCCAGCATTTT. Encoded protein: CASSFSGNQPQHF.

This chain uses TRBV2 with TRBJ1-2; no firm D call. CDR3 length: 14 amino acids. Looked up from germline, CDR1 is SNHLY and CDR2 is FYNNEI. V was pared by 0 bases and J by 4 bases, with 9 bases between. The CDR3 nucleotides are TGTGCCAGCAGTGAAGCGAGGACCGGCTATGGCTACACCTTC. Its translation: CASSEARTGYGYTF.

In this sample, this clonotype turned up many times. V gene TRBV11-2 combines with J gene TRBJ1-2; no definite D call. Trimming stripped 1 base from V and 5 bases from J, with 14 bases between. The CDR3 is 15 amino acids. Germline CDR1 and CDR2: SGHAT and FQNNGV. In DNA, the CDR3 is TGTGCCAGCAGCTTAGGGATGGGAGTTAGATATGGCTACACCTTC. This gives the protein CASSLGMGVRYGYTF.

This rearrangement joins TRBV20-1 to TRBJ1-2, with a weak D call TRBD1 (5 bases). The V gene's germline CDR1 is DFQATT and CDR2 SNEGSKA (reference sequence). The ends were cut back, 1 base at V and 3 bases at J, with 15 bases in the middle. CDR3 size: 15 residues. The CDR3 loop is CSARVGQGWDYGYTF. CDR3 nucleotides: TGCAGTGCTAGAGTGGGGCAGGGCTGGGACTATGGCTACACCTTC.

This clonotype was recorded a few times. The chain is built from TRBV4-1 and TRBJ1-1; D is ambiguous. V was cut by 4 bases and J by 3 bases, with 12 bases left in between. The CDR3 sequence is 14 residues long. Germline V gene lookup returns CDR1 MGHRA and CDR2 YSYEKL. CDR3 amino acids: CASSLGIPHTEAFF. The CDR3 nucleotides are TGCGCCAGCAGCCTAGGGATCCCACACACTGAAGCTTTCTTT.

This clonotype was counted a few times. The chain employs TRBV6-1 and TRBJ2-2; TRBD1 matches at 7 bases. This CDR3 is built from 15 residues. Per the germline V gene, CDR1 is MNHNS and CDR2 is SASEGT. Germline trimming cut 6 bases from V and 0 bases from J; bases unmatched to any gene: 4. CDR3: CASSRTGSNTGELFF. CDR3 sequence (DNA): TGTGCCAGCAGCAGGACAGGCTCGAACACCGGGGAGCTGTTTTTT.

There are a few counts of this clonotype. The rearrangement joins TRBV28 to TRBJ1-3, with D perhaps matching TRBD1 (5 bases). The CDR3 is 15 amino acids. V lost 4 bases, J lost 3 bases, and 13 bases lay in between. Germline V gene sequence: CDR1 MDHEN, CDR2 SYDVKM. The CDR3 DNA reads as TGTGCCAGCAGTTGGTTCCCGGGGGGTGGAAACACCATATATTTT. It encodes CASSWFPGGGNTIYF. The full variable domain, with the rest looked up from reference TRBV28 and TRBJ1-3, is DVKVTQSSRYLVKRTGEKVFLECVQDMDHENMFWYRQDPGLGLRLIYFSYDVKMKEKGDIPEGYSVSREKKERFSLILESASTNQTSMYLCASSWFPGGGNTIYFGEGSWLTVV.

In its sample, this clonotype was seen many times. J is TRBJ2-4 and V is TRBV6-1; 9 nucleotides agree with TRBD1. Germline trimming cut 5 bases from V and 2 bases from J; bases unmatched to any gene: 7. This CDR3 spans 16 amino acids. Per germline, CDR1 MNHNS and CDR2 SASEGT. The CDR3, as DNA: TGTGCCAGCAGTCAAGGACAGGGGCGGCCCAAAAACATTCAGTACTTC. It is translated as CASSQGQGRPKNIQYF.

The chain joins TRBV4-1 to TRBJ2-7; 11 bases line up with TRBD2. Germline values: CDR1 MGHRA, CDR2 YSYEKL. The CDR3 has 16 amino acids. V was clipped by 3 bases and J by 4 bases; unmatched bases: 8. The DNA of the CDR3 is TGCGCCAGCAGCCACCCAGGGGGACTAGCGGTATACGAGCAGTACTTC. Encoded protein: CASSHPGGLAVYEQYF.

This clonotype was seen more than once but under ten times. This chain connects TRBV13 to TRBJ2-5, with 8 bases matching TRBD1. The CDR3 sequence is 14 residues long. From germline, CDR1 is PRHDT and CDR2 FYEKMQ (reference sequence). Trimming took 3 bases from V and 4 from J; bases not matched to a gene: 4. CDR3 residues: CASSFVQGVETQYF. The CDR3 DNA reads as TGTGCCAGCAGCTTTGTACAGGGGGTAGAGACCCAGTACTTC.

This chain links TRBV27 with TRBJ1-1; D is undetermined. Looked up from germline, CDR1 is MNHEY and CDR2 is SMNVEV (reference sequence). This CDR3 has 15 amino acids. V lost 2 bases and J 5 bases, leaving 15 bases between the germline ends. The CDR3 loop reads CASSLLEGRRTEAFF. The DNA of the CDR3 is TGTGCCAGCAGTTTACTGGAGGGCCGGAGAACTGAAGCTTTCTTT.

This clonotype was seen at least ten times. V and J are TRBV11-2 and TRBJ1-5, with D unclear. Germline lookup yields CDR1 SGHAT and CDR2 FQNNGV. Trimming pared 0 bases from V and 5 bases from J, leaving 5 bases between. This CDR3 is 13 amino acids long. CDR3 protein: CASSLEADQPQHF. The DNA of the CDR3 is TGTGCCAGCAGCTTAGAAGCCGATCAGCCCCAGCATTTT.

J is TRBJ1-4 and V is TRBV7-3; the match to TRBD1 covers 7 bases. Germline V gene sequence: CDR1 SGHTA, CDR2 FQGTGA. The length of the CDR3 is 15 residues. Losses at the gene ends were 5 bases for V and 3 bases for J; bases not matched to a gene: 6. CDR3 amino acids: CASSPAGGPNEKLFF. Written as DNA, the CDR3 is TGTGCCAGCAGCCCAGCAGGGGGGCCTAATGAAAAACTGTTTTTT.

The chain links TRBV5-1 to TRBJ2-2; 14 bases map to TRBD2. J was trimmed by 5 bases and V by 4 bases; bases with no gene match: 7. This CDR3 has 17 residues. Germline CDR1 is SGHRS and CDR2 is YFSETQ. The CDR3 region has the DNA TGCGCCAGCAGCCCGGGACTAGCGGGAGAGGCAACCGGGGAGCTGTTTTTT. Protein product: CASSPGLAGEATGELFF.

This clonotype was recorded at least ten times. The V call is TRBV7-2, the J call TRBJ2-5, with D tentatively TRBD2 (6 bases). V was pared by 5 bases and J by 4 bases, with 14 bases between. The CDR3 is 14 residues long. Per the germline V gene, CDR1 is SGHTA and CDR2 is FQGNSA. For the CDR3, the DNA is TGTGCCAGCAGCCAATGGGTGGGAGGAGAGACCCAGTACTTC. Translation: CASSQWVGGETQYF. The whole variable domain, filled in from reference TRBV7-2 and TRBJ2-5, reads GAGVSQSPSNKVTEKGKDVELRCDPISGHTALYWYRQSLGQGLEFLIYFQGNSAPDKSGLPSDRFSAERTGGSVSTLTIQRTQQEDSAVYLCASSQWVGGETQYFGPGTRLLVL.

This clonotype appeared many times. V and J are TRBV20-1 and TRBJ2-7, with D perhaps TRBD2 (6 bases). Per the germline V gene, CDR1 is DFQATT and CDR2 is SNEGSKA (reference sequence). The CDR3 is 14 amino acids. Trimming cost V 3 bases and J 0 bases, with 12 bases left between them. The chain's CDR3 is CSASSGLASYEQYF. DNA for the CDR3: TGCAGTGCTAGCTCGGGACTGGCCTCCTACGAGCAGTACTTC.

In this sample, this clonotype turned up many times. This CDR3 reads CASSLKDEQYF. CDR3 DNA: TGTGCCAGCAGTCTGAAGGACGAGCAGTACTTC. The chain has TRBV6-2 or TRBV6-3 and TRBJ2-7; D is ambiguous. This CDR3 spans 11 amino acids. CDR1 and CDR2 from the germline V gene are MNHEY and SVGEGT. Between the trimmed V and J ends, which lost 5 bases and 5 bases, there was a span of 7 bases.